This record looks at one T cell receptor (beta chain) sequence and its context. Its specificity is unknown. The data were produced by immunoSEQ multiplex PCR, yet TCRdb's version contains in-frame clones alone and is incomplete. The profile shows approximately 52,000 clones, 86% of them singletons. The junction had 9 bases not matched to a gene; V was cut back by 5 bases and J by 3 bases. Germline loops: CDR1 MDHEN, CDR2 SYDVKM. This CDR3 spans 16 amino acids. This sample was taken from a study of T cells in localized non-small cell lung cancer. Regarding the study as a whole: Heterogeneity within the tumor remains possible, as just one region underwent sequencing.

The sample in question was peripheral blood, obtained before any cancer treatment. The chain has TRBV28 and TRBJ2-3; 9 nucleotides line up with TRBD1. This sequence was found in a male donor aged 60 or over with stage III squamous cell lung carcinoma. DNA for the CDR3: TGTGCCAGCAGTGGAGAGGGACAGGGAAGTACAGATACGCAGTATTTT. This translates into CASSGEGQGSTDTQYF.